Shown below are 16 T cell receptor beta chains from a single sample sequenced in a study of STAT3 mutations in large granular lymphocyte leukemia. Study-wide findings and caveats: Every T-cell large granular lymphocyte leukemia patient had at least one immunodominant TCR beta clonotype.

These receptors' targets are unknown. TCRdb's copy holds only in-frame clones and misses some; the assay was immunoSEQ multiplex PCR. Among 20,000 or so clones listed, 80% to 95% were seen once. Sequencing used peripheral blood mononuclear cells. The receptors derive from a man between 60 and 75 years old with T-cell large granular lymphocyte leukemia. Some clones in this sample may be carry-over from other donors' samples.

V and J are TRBV9 and TRBJ1-1; D gene uncertain. This CDR3 is built from 15 residues. V lost 0 bases and J lost 1, with 10 bases in between. In germline, CDR1 is SGDLS, CDR2 YYNGEE. CDR3 region: CASSVGSLGNTEAFF. The CDR3 DNA sequence: TGTGCCAGCAGCGTAGGGTCCCTTGGGAACACTGAAGCTTTCTTT.

The chain employs TRBV25-1 and TRBJ1-1; D unclear. V gave up 2 bases and J gave up 4 bases, with 11 bases separating them. CDR1 MGHDK and CDR2 SYGVNS come from the germline V gene. The CDR3 covers 14 residues. In DNA form, the CDR3 reads TGTGCCAGCAGTGAACAGGATTGGGGCACTGAAGCTTTCTTT. It encodes CASSEQDWGTEAFF. Combining the CDR3 with reference TRBV25-1 and TRBJ1-1 gives the whole variable domain EADIYQTPRYLVIGTGKKITLECSQTMGHDKMYWYQQDPGMELHLIHYSYGVNSTEKGDLSSESTVSRIRTEHFPLTLESARPSHTSQYLCASSEQDWGTEAFFGQGTRLTVV.

This rearrangement joins TRBV5-1 to TRBJ2-7; tentatively, D is TRBD1 (6 bases). The V end was cut by 0 bases, the J end by 7 bases, with 8 bases between. CDR3 length equals 12 residues. Per the germline V gene, CDR1 is SGHRS and CDR2 is YFSETQ. This chain's CDR3 is CASSLGQGEQYF. The CDR3 bases are TGCGCCAGCAGCTTGGGGCAGGGGGAGCAGTACTTC.

The chain combines TRBV5-1 with TRBJ2-3, with D unclear. This CDR3 is built from 15 residues. Germline V CDR1 and CDR2: SGHRS, YFSETQ. The V and J ends lost 2 bases and 5 bases respectively, with 15 bases between them. CDR3: CASSLTARKGDTQYF. DNA of the CDR3: TGCGCCAGCAGCTTAACAGCAAGGAAGGGAGATACGCAGTATTTT.

This chain links TRBV6-5 with TRBJ1-3; D remains ambiguous. The V and J ends lost 5 bases and 2 bases respectively, with 7 bases between them. Germline CDR1 is MNHEY and CDR2 is SVGAGI. This CDR3 spans 13 amino acids. The CDR3 DNA follows: TGTGCCAGCAGTCGGCGGACTGGAAACACCATATATTTT. Its protein product is CASSRRTGNTIYF.

V is TRBV5-4 and J is TRBJ1-1, with 7 nucleotides matching TRBD1. Germline V gene lookup returns CDR1 SGHNT and CDR2 YYREEE (reference sequence). The CDR3 length is 14 residues. V shed 6 bases and J 5 bases; nucleotides not matched to a gene: 10. The CDR3 DNA is TGTGCCAGCACCTCCAGGGGGAGTCTGACTGAAGCTTTCTTT. Its translation: CASTSRGSLTEAFF.

CDR3 loop: CASSIRGYEQYF. The CDR3 DNA reads TGTGCCAGTAGTATTCGGGGCTACGAGCAGTACTTC. V and J are TRBV19 and TRBJ2-7; TRBD2 is a possible D gene (5 bases). CDR3 size: 12 residues. The germline V and J ends were trimmed by 3 bases and 3 bases, with 6 bases remaining between them. CDR1 and CDR2 (germline): LNHDA, SQIVND (reference sequence).

The chain joins TRBV29-1 to TRBJ2-1; no firm D call. V was cut by 2 bases and J by 7 bases, with 6 bases left in between. There are 11 residues in the CDR3. CDR1 is SQVTM, CDR2 ANQGSEA, per germline. The chain's CDR3 is CSVEMGNEQFF. Written as DNA, the CDR3 is TGCAGCGTTGAAATGGGAAATGAGCAGTTCTTC.

CDR3 loop: CASSQLASGNTGELFF. Here the CDR3 DNA reads TGTGCCAGCAGCCAGCTGGCTAGCGGGAACACCGGGGAGCTGTTTTTT. The chain links TRBV7-8 to TRBJ2-2; 7 nucleotides agree with TRBD2. With V trimmed by 5 bases and J by 1 base, 7 bases remained unmatched. This CDR3 contains 16 residues. Germline loops: CDR1 SGHVS, CDR2 FQNEAQ.

The table lists this clone with a count of one. This sample also contains other DNA sequences that code for the same CDR3. This chain links TRBV7-2 with TRBJ2-7; D unclear. Germline V CDR1 and CDR2: SGHTA, FQGNSA. Deletions cut 2 bases from V and 1 base from J, with 3 bases between. CDR3 length: 12 amino acids. CDR3 DNA sequence: TGTGCCAGCAGCTTAACTTCCTACGAGCAGTACTTC. Translation: CASSLTSYEQYF.

In regard to this clone: Compared with germline, one end of the junction differs, possibly owing to a read error. The chain carries TRBV6-6 and TRBJ1-4; D uncertain. The CDR3 length is 9 residues. In germline, CDR1 is MNHNY, CDR2 SVGAGI (reference sequence). For the CDR3, the DNA is TGTGCCAGCAGTGCAGATCCTCTGTTT. Its translation is CASSADPLF.

The rearrangement joins TRBV28 to TRBJ2-7, with 9 bases that match TRBD2. CDR3 length equals 16 residues. V shed 6 bases and J 4 bases; nucleotides not matched to a gene: 13. CDR1 is MDHEN and CDR2 is SYDVKM in the germline V gene. CDR3 sequence (DNA): TGTGCCAGCAGCCCAAACGGGGCGGGAGGGTTGTACGAGCAGTACTTC. This sequence encodes CASSPNGAGGLYEQYF.

This clone was seen just once. The chain uses TRBV10-3 and TRBJ1-4; D remains ambiguous. Trimming removed 1 base at V and 10 bases at J, with 7 bases between. The CDR3 sequence is 12 residues long. In germline, CDR1 is ENHRY, CDR2 SYGVKD. The CDR3 nucleotides are TGTGCCATCAGTGAGTTGGAGGGAAAACTGTTTTTT. Protein product: CAISELEGKLFF.

The chain recombines TRBV7-2 with TRBJ1-2; the D is unclear. CDR1 and CDR2 (germline): SGHTA, FQGNSA. V lost 5 bases, J lost 4 bases, and 14 bases lay in between. The CDR3 is made up of 14 amino acids. The CDR3 bases are TGTGCCAGCAGCAAAAGTGGCGGCTTCTATGGCTACACCTTC. It encodes CASSKSGGFYGYTF.

The rearrangement joins TRBV19 to TRBJ2-5; 9 bases match TRBD2. Looked up from germline, CDR1 is LNHDA and CDR2 is SQIVND (reference sequence). Germline trimming cut 7 bases from V and 2 bases from J; bases unmatched to any gene: 8. The CDR3 is 15 amino acids. DNA for the CDR3: TGTGCCAGTACCAAGGGACTAGCATTTCAAGAGACCCAGTACTTC. Translating gives CASTKGLAFQETQYF. The full variable domain, completed using reference TRBV19 and TRBJ2-5, is DGGITQSPKYLFRKEGQNVTLSCEQNLNHDAMYWYRQDPGQGLRLIYYSQIVNDFQKGDIAEGYSVSREKKESFPLTVTSAQKNPTAFYLCASTKGLAFQETQYFGPGTRLLVL.

The chain joins TRBV7-2 to TRBJ2-1, with D unclear. The CDR3 runs 14 residues. Deletions cut 5 bases from V and 2 bases from J, with 10 bases between. From germline, CDR1 is SGHTA and CDR2 FQGNSA. CDR3 residues: CASSPHPTYNEQFF. DNA for the CDR3: TGTGCCAGCAGCCCCCACCCCACCTACAATGAGCAGTTCTTC. The full variable domain, its missing parts supplied by reference TRBV7-2 and TRBJ2-1, is GAGVSQSPSNKVTEKGKDVELRCDPISGHTALYWYRQSLGQGLEFLIYFQGNSAPDKSGLPSDRFSAERTGGSVSTLTIQRTQQEDSAVYLCASSPHPTYNEQFFGPGTRLTVL.